The T cell receptor beta chain described here comes from a study of blood T cell repertoires in COVID-19. Germline CDR1 SGHAT, CDR2 FQNNGV. This CDR3 is 13 amino acids long. With 5 bases removed from V and 1 base from J, the gap between germline ends came to 8 bases. Data came from immunoSEQ multiplex PCR; TCRdb stores just in-frame clones and leaves some out. The sample has fewer than 50,000 clones, around 81% seen once. The rearrangement links TRBV11-2 to TRBJ1-1; TRBD1 is a possible D gene (6 bases). This sequence originates from a man in his forties or fifties with active COVID-19. Sequenced input: peripheral blood. CDR3 amino acids: CASSQDRNTEAFF. Written as DNA, the CDR3 is TGTGCCAGCAGCCAGGACAGGAACACTGAAGCTTTCTTT.